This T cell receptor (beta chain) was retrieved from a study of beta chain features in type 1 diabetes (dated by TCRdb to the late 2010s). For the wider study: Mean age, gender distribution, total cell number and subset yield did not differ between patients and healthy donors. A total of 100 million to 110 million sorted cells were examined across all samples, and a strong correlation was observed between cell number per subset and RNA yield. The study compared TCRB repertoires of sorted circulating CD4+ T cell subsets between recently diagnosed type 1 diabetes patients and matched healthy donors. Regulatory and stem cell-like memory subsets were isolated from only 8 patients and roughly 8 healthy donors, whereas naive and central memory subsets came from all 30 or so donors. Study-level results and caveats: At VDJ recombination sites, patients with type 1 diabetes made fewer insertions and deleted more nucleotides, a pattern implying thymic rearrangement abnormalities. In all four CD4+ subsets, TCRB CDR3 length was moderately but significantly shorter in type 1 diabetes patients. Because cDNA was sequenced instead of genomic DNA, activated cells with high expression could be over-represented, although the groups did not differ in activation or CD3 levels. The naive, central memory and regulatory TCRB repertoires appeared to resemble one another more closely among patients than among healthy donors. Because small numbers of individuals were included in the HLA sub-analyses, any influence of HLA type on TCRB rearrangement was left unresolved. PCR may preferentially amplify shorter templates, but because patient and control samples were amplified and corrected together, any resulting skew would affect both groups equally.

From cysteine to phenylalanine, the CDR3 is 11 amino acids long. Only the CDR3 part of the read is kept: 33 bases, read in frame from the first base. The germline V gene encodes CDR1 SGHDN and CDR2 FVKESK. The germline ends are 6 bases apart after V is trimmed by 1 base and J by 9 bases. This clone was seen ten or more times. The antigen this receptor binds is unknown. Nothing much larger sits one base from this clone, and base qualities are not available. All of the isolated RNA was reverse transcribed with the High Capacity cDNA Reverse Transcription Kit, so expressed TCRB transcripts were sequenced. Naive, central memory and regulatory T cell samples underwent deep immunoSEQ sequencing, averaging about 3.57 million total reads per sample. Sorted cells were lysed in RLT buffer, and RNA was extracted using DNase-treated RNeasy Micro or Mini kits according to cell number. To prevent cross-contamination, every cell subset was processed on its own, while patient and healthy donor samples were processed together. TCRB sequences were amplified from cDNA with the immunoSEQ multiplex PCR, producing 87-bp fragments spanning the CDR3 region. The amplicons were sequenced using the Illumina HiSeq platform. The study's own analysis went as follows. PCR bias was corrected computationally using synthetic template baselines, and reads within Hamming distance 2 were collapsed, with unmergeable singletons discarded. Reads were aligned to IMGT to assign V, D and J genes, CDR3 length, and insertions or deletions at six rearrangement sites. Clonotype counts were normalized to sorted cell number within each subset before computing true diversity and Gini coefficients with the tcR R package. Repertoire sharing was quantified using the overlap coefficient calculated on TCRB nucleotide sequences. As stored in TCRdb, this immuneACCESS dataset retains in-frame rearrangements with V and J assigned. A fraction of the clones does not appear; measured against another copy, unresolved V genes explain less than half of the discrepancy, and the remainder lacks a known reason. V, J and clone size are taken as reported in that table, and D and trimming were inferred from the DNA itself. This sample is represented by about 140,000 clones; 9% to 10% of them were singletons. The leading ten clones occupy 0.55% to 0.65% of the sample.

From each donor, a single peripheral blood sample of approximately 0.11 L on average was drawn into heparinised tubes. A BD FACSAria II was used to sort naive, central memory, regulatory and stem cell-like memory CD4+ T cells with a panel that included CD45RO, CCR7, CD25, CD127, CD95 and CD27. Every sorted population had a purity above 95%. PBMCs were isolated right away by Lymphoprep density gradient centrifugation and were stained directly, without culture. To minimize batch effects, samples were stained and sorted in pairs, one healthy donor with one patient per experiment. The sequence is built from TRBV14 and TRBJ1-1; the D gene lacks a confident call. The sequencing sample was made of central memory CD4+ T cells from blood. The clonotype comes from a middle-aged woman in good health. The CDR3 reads CASSQGLQAFF. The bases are TGTGCCAGCAGCCAAGGTCTCCAAGCTTTCTTT.